These 9 T cell receptor beta chains share one sample of origin, sequenced in a study of T cell repertoires in cytomegalovirus infection (dated by TCRdb to the late 2010s). Sequencing relied on an Illumina HiSeq 1500. TCRdb reran the public reads through fastp at Q25 and MiXCR, keeping productive beta chains. A single entry per CDR3 protein holds the most common genes and DNA from its merged rows. Within this sample are fewer than 1,000,000 distinct CDR3 sequences, with around 30% of them counted one time only. Around an eighth of the sample lies in the top ten. Their antigens are not known. The treatment or condition label of this sample denotes: in vitro stimulation with specific CMV peptide epitopes to enrich CMV-specific T cells. The sample consisted of cultured CD8+ T cells from PBMCs, taken from culture after CMV antigen stimulation. The origin of the receptors is a human donor in good health (CMV status not recorded). Some clones in this sample may be carry-over from other donors' samples.

The chain uses TRBV6-6 and TRBJ2-3; 10 bases are shared with TRBD2. J was trimmed by 1 base and V by 6 bases; bases with no gene match: 10. Germline V gene sequence: CDR1 MNHNY, CDR2 SVGAGI (reference sequence). CDR3 length: 17 residues. The CDR3 sequence is CASSPFSSGGRTDTQYF. In nucleotides, the CDR3 is TGTGCCAGCAGCCCCTTTAGTAGCGGGGGGCGCACAGATACGCAGTATTTT.

A note on this clonotype: Germline and junction disagree at one end, which may indicate a read error. V and J are TRBV7-7 and TRBJ2-7; D unresolved. The CDR3 length is 13 residues. Germline V gene sequence: CDR1 SSHAT, CDR2 FNYEAQ (reference sequence). DNA for the CDR3: TGTGCTAGCAGCCTACAACCTTCCTACGAGCAGTACTTC. This translates into CASSLQPSYEQYF.

The chain is built from TRBV6-2 or TRBV6-3 and TRBJ2-1; no clear D gene. The length of the CDR3 is 11 residues. Germline values: CDR1 MNHEY, CDR2 SVGEGT. Deletions cut 8 bases from V and 9 bases from J, with 11 bases between. The CDR3 spells CASREGPEQFF. The CDR3 DNA is TGTGCCAGCCGCGAAGGGCCTGAGCAGTTCTTC.

This clonotype turned up a few times. This chain uses TRBV11-2 with TRBJ2-1, with unresolved D. V shed 2 bases and J shed 2 bases, with 13 bases lying between them. This CDR3 region has 16 residues. Germline lookup yields CDR1 SGHAT and CDR2 FQNNGV. This CDR3 reads CASSLRLSQPYNEQFF. The CDR3 bases are TGTGCCAGCAGCTTACGGCTGAGCCAGCCCTACAATGAGCAGTTCTTC.

This clonotype was seen ten or more times. V usage is TRBV6-4 and J usage is TRBJ2-3, with 16 bases matching TRBD2. V dropped 2 bases and J dropped 4; count of bases not matched to a gene: 0. The CDR3 spans 16 residues. From germline, CDR1 is MRHNA and CDR2 SNTAGT. The DNA for the CDR3 is TGTGCCAGCAGTGACGGGACTAGCGGGGGGGCAGATACGCAGTATTTT. As protein: CASSDGTSGGADTQYF.

The V call is TRBV20-1, the J call TRBJ1-1; 8 positions match TRBD1. Losses at the gene ends were 3 bases for V and 4 bases for J; bases not matched to a gene: 7. Germline CDR1 is DFQATT and CDR2 is SNEGSKA (reference sequence). This CDR3 is built from 14 residues. The CDR3 DNA reads TGCAGTGCTAGCGGAGGACAGGGTTTCACTGAAGCTTTCTTT. Translating gives CSASGGQGFTEAFF.

The chain joins TRBV19 to TRBJ1-1, with 11 positions matching TRBD1. There are 14 residues in the CDR3. The germline V gene encodes CDR1 LNHDA and CDR2 SQIVND (reference sequence). V was pared by 9 bases and J by 1 base, with 4 bases of the junction left unmatched. The CDR3 region has the DNA TGTGCCAGCTGGGACAGGGGGGGGAACACTGAAGCTTTCTTT. Protein: CASWDRGGNTEAFF. Based on the CDR3 plus reference TRBV19 and TRBJ1-1, the full variable domain is DGGITQSPKYLFRKEGQNVTLSCEQNLNHDAMYWYRQDPGQGLRLIYYSQIVNDFQKGDIAEGYSVSREKKESFPLTVTSAQKNPTAFYLCASWDRGGNTEAFFGQGTRLTVV.

This chain uses TRBV7-9 with TRBJ2-2; no definite D call. The CDR3 length is 13 residues. V was clipped by 7 bases and J by 5 bases, with 11 bases between them. Germline loops: CDR1 SEHNR, CDR2 FQNEAQ (reference sequence). The CDR3 DNA sequence: TGTGCCAGCACCCCCCGGGTTACCGGGGAGCTGTTTTTT. Protein product: CASTPRVTGELFF.

Comment on this clonotype: Being one base from a much bigger clone, this may be a read error. V and J are TRBV7-8 and TRBJ2-2, with TRBD1 as a possible D gene (6 bases). The CDR3 has 15 residues. Germline V gene sequence: CDR1 SGHVS, CDR2 FQNEAQ. CDR3 residues: CASSLVRGNTGELLF. DNA of the CDR3: TGTGCCAGCAGCTTAGTTAGGGGGAACACCGGGGAGCTGCTTTTT.